This is a list of T cell receptor beta chains from one sample in a study of cytomegalovirus exposure and HLA in healthy donors. Clones were read by immunoSEQ multiplex PCR, and TCRdb kept only the in-frame ones, dropping some. Of over 40,000 clones in the sample, under 70% are singletons; the top ten hold more than 10%. Sequenced sample: PBMCs. These receptor sequences come from a man in his fifties or sixties in good health and CMV-seropositive. Both conserved end residues are part of each CDR3. The order of the fields is V gene, D gene, J gene, clone size, CDR3 protein, CDR3 DNA. A D gene is named only where the DNA matches it firmly. Only some rows state a clone size, as once, few, many or a class for expanded clones.

TRBV6-6	TRBD1	TRBJ2-7	.	CASSYAGQGADEQYF	TGTGCCAGCAGTTACGCCGGACAGGGGGCGGACGAGCAGTACTTC
TRBV21-1	.	TRBJ1-1	.	CASSNNGGDPEAFF	TGTGCCAGCAGCAACAACGGGGGTGACCCTGAAGCTTTCTTT
TRBV11-3	TRBD2	TRBJ2-1	.	CASARGLAGDEQFF	TGTGCCAGCGCCCGGGGGCTAGCGGGAGACGAGCAGTTCTTC
TRBV30	.	TRBJ2-1	few	CAWSHLTRNEQFF	TGTGCCTGGAGCCACCTAACTCGAAATGAGCAGTTCTTC
TRBV2	TRBD1	TRBJ1-5	.	CASSTGGNQPQHF	TGTGCCAGCAGCACAGGGGGAAATCAGCCCCAGCATTTT
TRBV4-1	TRBD2	TRBJ2-5	.	CASSQDPPAGGTETQYF	TGCGCCAGCAGCCAAGACCCCCCAGCGGGAGGGACAGAGACCCAGTACTTC
TRBV7-2	TRBD2	TRBJ2-3	.	CASSLAAGLARDTQYF	TGTGCCAGCAGCTTAGCGGCTGGACTAGCAAGAGATACGCAGTATTTT
TRBV28	TRBD2	TRBJ2-2	.	CASSSYGARLAGDVTGELFF	TGTGCCAGCAGTTCTTATGGGGCCAGACTAGCGGGAGATGTGACCGGGGAGCTGTTTTTT
TRBV7-9	.	TRBJ1-2	.	CASSLTLLQGGGYTF	TGTGCCAGCAGCTTAACGTTATTACAGGGCGGCGGCTACACCTTC
TRBV6-1	.	TRBJ2-3	.	CASSEALPDTQYF	TGTGCCAGCAGTGAAGCTCTCCCCGATACGCAGTATTTT
TRBV4-1	TRBD1	TRBJ1-5	.	CASSQEGTGGSVWPQHF	TGCGCCAGCAGCCAAGAAGGGACAGGCGGATCGGTCTGGCCCCAGCATTTT
TRBV13	TRBD2	TRBJ2-5	.	CASSLGLAGVGETQYF	TGTGCCAGCAGCTTAGGACTAGCGGGAGTGGGGGAGACCCAGTACTTC
TRBV5-1	TRBD1	TRBJ1-1	few	CASSRTGDTEAFF	TGCGCCAGCAGCAGGACAGGGGACACTGAAGCTTTCTTT
TRBV5-1	TRBD2	TRBJ2-1	once	CASSLSAGGPNEQFF	TGCGCCAGCAGCTTATCGGCGGGAGGGCCTAATGAGCAGTTCTTC
TRBV7-6	TRBD2	TRBJ2-5	.	CASSDREGLRQETQYF	TGTGCCAGCAGCGATAGGGAGGGCCTGAGGCAAGAGACCCAGTACTTC
TRBV1	.	TRBJ2-7	few	CTSSQGSAASGRAEIYEQYF	TGCACCAGCAGCCAAGGCTCGGCGGCTAGCGGGAGGGCCGAAATCTACGAGCAGTACTTC
TRBV6-6	TRBD1	TRBJ2-7	.	CASRSTGGNDEQYF	TGTGCCAGCAGGTCAACAGGGGGCAACGACGAGCAGTACTTC
TRBV7-9	.	TRBJ2-3	medium-sized	CASSQIRDNTDTQYF	TGTGCCAGCAGCCAAATCCGGGACAACACAGATACGCAGTATTTT
TRBV5-1	TRBD2	TRBJ2-1	few	CASSLALAGDEQFF	TGCGCCAGCAGCTTGGCACTAGCGGGCGATGAGCAGTTCTTC
TRBV7-9	.	TRBJ2-7	few	CASSSGQRFYEQYF	TGTGCCAGCAGCTCAGGACAGCGTTTCTACGAGCAGTACTTC
TRBV27	TRBD2	TRBJ2-3	.	CASRGLAGGSTDTQYF	TGTGCCAGCAGGGGACTAGCGGGAGGAAGCACAGATACGCAGTATTTT
TRBV25-1	TRBD2	TRBJ2-1	.	CASSDSGTSGAYNEQFF	TGTGCCAGCAGTGATTCCGGGACTAGCGGAGCGTACAATGAGCAGTTCTTC
TRBV7-7	TRBD2	TRBJ2-5	.	CASSPGLAGETQYF	TGTGCCAGCAGCCCGGGACTAGCGGGAGAGACCCAGTACTTC